The subject of this entry is one T cell receptor (beta chain). What it recognizes is unknown. The data derive from a study of vaccination and CD4 T cells after COVID-19. Study overall: Cells were stimulated with overlapping spike peptide pools from SARS-CoV-2, HCoV-NL63, HCoV-OC43 and HCoV-229E.

Treatment noted: roughly 10-day PBMC culture with coronavirus spike peptide pools or control peptides (ViraFEST assay). CD4+ T lymphocytes from the unexposed donor were collected before the COVID-19 pandemic (2011-2018). This CDR3 has 15 amino acids. V lost 0 bases to trimming and J lost 2 bases, with 12 bases between them. Germline V lookup: CDR1 SGHRS, CDR2 YFSETQ. Cultured CD4+ T-cell DNA underwent Oncomine TCR Beta short-read sequencing. Extraction of genomic DNA was performed on cultured CD4+ T cells. TCRdb re-called the PCR reads with MiXCR, one entry per CDR3 protein. Of fewer than 11,000 distinct CDR3 sequences listed, about 30% were seen once; the top ten hold 10% to 15%.

This clonotype originated in a human donor in good health. Sequenced: CD4+ T cells from blood, cultured in vitro. The rearrangement links TRBV5-1 to TRBJ2-7; TRBD1 is a possible D gene (5 bases). The CDR3 sequence: CASSLEIGAAYEQYF. The CDR3 region has the DNA TGCGCCAGCAGCTTGGAAATAGGGGCGGCCTACGAGCAGTACTTC.